Each of the 6 T cell receptor beta chains below was sequenced from the same sample in a study of cytomegalovirus exposure and HLA in healthy donors (TCRdb year 2017). Preparation of the library involved the immunoSEQ multiplex PCR assay. The multiplex PCR relied on a mix of 60 forward primers for TCR Vbeta segments and 13 reverse primers for TCR Jbeta segments. What TCRdb holds here is the immuneACCESS table cut down to in-frame rearrangements. Part of the clones is not present; checked against another copy, under half of the missing clones reflect an unresolved V gene, and the others are unexplained. The sample table records under 100,000 clones; over 9% of these occur just once. Around 24% of the sample goes to the ten largest clones. Material: PBMCs. These TCRs come from a man in his sixties in good health and CMV-seropositive.

V and J are TRBV11-3 and TRBJ1-3; 7 nucleotides align to TRBD1. V trimming: 5 bases; J trimming: 2 bases; junction bases outside the gene matches: 0. This CDR3 has 13 amino acids. CDR1 is SGHNT, CDR2 YENEEA, per germline. The CDR3: CASSTGAGNTIYF. The CDR3 DNA reads TGTGCCAGCAGCACAGGGGCTGGAAACACCATATATTTT.

The chain couples TRBV11-2 to TRBJ2-7; D is perhaps TRBD1 (6 bases). Germline V gene lookup returns CDR1 SGHAT and CDR2 FQNNGV. The germline V and J ends were trimmed by 2 bases and 3 bases, with 14 bases remaining between them. There are 15 residues in the CDR3. Here the CDR3 reads CASSLSGPGDYEQYV. The CDR3 DNA sequence: TGTGCCAGCAGCTTAAGCGGACCAGGGGACTACGAGCAGTACGTC.

This clone has just a few counts. This sequence joins TRBV19 and TRBJ2-5; D perhaps matches TRBD1 (5 bases). Germline V gives CDR1 LNHDA, CDR2 SQIVND (reference sequence). V lost 3 bases to trimming and J lost 5 bases, with 16 bases between them. This CDR3 has 15 residues. The CDR3 region has the DNA TGTGCCAGTAGTATTAGGCAGGGTCGTGTGGAGACCCAGTACTTC. Translating it yields CASSIRQGRVETQYF.

V usage is TRBV5-5 and J usage is TRBJ1-3, with D possibly TRBD1 on 5 matching bases. Looked up from germline, CDR1 is SGHKS and CDR2 is YYEKEE (reference sequence). Trimming stripped 3 bases from V and 2 bases from J, with 12 bases between. CDR3 length: 15 residues. CDR3 region: CASSSGLVAGNTIYF. As DNA, the CDR3 is TGTGCCAGCAGCTCGGGACTTGTAGCTGGAAACACCATATATTTT.

V is TRBV29-1 and J is TRBJ1-1; no firm D call. The CDR3 runs 12 residues. CDR1 and CDR2 from the germline V gene are SQVTM and ANQGSEA. V lost 7 bases and J lost 1, with 10 bases in between. DNA for the CDR3: TGCAGCGAGACTTCAGCGAACACTGAAGCTTTCTTT. Protein sequence: CSETSANTEAFF.

This clone appeared a few times. This chain uses TRBV21-1 with TRBJ1-4. TRBV21-1 is a known pseudogene. This CDR3 is built from 11 residues. As DNA, the CDR3 is TGTGCCAGCCCGGGTAATGAAAAACTGTTTTTT. Protein: CASPGNEKLFF.